The 30 T cell receptor beta chains given below trace back to one sample, sequenced in a study of CD8+ T cells in alopecia areata. RNA extraction and reverse transcription yielded cDNA as sequencing template. Clones were read by immunoSEQ multiplex PCR, and TCRdb kept only the in-frame ones, dropping some. The repertoire includes under 150,000 clones, 62% of them detected once, and just over 35% sits in the top ten. Material: CD8+ T cells sorted from blood. The receptors stem from a human donor in good health.

This clone came up a few times. The gene calls are TRBV5-6 and TRBJ2-1; D gene uncertain. Germline V gives CDR1 SGHDT, CDR2 YYEEEE. V was shortened by 1 base and J by 2 bases, with 7 bases between the two germline ends. The CDR3 sequence is 14 residues long. The CDR3 coding sequence is TGTGCCAGCAGCTTGTATCCAACCTACAATGAGCAGTTCTTC. The encoded protein is CASSLYPTYNEQFF.

The chain couples TRBV23-1 to TRBJ2-7, with D hard to call. TRBV23-1 falls under the ORF class, with uncertain function. Deletions cut 2 bases from V and 1 base from J, with 21 bases between. This CDR3 is built from 18 residues. Written as DNA, the CDR3 is TGCGCCAGCAGTCAACCAGCAGGCTGTCAGGCTGATTCCTACGAGCAGTACTTC. This codes for CASSQPAGCQADSYEQYF.

This clone was recorded once. The rearrangement links TRBV11-2 to TRBJ2-1; D is unclear. The CDR3 is made up of 17 amino acids. Germline CDR1 is SGHAT and CDR2 is FQNNGV. Between the trimmed V and J ends, which lost 1 base and 5 bases, there was a span of 18 bases. The CDR3 DNA sequence: TGTGCCAGCAGCTTAGGTCGGGTAATCGGTTGGAACAATGAGCAGTTCTTC. As protein: CASSLGRVIGWNNEQFF.

The rearrangement uses TRBV2 and TRBJ2-6; the match to TRBD1 covers 7 bases. The CDR3 extends over 16 amino acids. The germline gives CDR1 SNHLY, CDR2 FYNNEI. With 10 bases clipped from V and 5 bases from J, the junction kept 14 bases outside the gene matches. CDR3 sequence: CATRQGAPLRANVLTF. The CDR3 region has the DNA TGTGCCACTCGACAGGGTGCCCCCCTGAGGGCCAACGTCCTGACTTTC.

CDR3 sequence reads: CASSFPSAGALYEQYF. The CDR3 bases are TGTGCCAGCAGCTTCCCATCGGCAGGGGCCCTCTACGAGCAGTACTTC. The rearrangement uses TRBV5-6 and TRBJ2-7; possible D gene TRBD1, 6 bases. Germline V gene data show CDR1 as SGHDT and CDR2 as YYEEEE. The length of the CDR3 is 16 residues. Between the trimmed V and J ends, which lost 2 bases and 3 bases, there was a span of 18 bases.

The chain links TRBV28 to TRBJ2-7, with 14 bases lining up with TRBD2. V trimming: 5 bases; J trimming: 5 bases; junction bases outside the gene matches: 5. The germline V gene has CDR1 MDHEN and CDR2 SYDVKM. The CDR3 has 15 residues. CDR3 loop: CASSRGLAGVDEQYF. The CDR3 nucleotides read TGTGCCAGCAGTAGGGGACTAGCGGGAGTCGACGAGCAGTACTTC.

The chain joins TRBV30 to TRBJ1-4, with no clear D. The V end was cut by 3 bases, the J end by 4 bases, with 21 bases between. The CDR3 loop spans 17 amino acids. CDR1 and CDR2 from the germline V gene are GTSNPN and SVGIG (reference sequence). The CDR3 nucleotides read TGTGCCTGGAGCCAAACGTACTGGCAGGTGCTTAATGAAAAACTGTTTTTT. It is translated as CAWSQTYWQVLNEKLFF. Full variable domain (missing parts from reference TRBV30 and TRBJ1-4): SQTIHQWPATLVQPVGSPLSLECTVEGTSNPNLYWYRQAAGRGLQLLFYSVGIGQISSEVPQNLSASRPQDRQFILSSKKLLLSDSGFYLCAWSQTYWQVLNEKLFFGSGTQLSVL.

This clone was observed a few times. One end of the junction fails to match germline, which may point to a read error. V gene TRBV6-6 combines with J gene TRBJ1-1, with D uncertain. There are 10 residues in the CDR3. CDR1 is MNHNY and CDR2 is SVGAGI in the germline V gene (reference sequence). The CDR3 spells CASSYEKPLF. The CDR3 DNA is TGTGCCAGCAGTTACGAGAAACCTCTCTTT.

The genes are TRBV7-9 and TRBJ1-2, with 7 bases identical to TRBD1. With V trimmed by 2 bases and J by 4 bases, 4 bases remained unmatched. Germline CDR1 is SEHNR and CDR2 is FQNEAQ (reference sequence). The CDR3 consists of 14 residues. This CDR3 reads CASSLSGTAYGYTF. In nucleotides, the CDR3 is TGTGCCAGCAGCTTATCTGGGACAGCCTATGGCTACACCTTC.

This rearrangement joins TRBV7-8 to TRBJ2-1, with 8 positions matching TRBD2. The junction had 7 bases not matched to a gene; V was cut back by 2 bases and J by 4 bases. The CDR3 extends over 16 amino acids. Germline-derived CDR1 and CDR2 are SGHVS and FQNEAQ. CDR3 loop: CASSLLGRASYNEQFF. CDR3 in DNA: TGTGCCAGCAGCTTACTCGGGAGGGCTTCTTACAATGAGCAGTTCTTC.

V is TRBV29-1 and J is TRBJ2-1; D not resolved. V lost 6 bases and J 4 bases, leaving 13 bases between the germline ends. The CDR3 consists of 13 residues. Germline V gene sequence: CDR1 SQVTM, CDR2 ANQGSEA. As DNA, the CDR3 is TGCAGCGTCCTTAGTTATTCGTACAATGAGCAGTTCTTC. Protein product: CSVLSYSYNEQFF.

This sequence joins TRBV29-1 and TRBJ1-2; 9 bases are shared with TRBD1. Trimming took 7 bases from V and 3 from J; bases not matched to a gene: 3. Germline V CDR1 and CDR2: SQVTM, ANQGSEA. The CDR3 is made up of 12 amino acids. The CDR3 reads CSGRDRDYGYTF. The DNA of the CDR3 is TGCAGCGGGAGGGACAGGGACTATGGCTACACCTTC.

The chain uses TRBV25-1 and TRBJ2-7; D is unresolved. CDR3 length: 12 residues. CDR1 and CDR2 from the germline V gene are MGHDK and SYGVNS. Trimming took off 2 bases at V and 5 bases at J, with 7 bases between the two ends. The CDR3 DNA follows: TGTGCCAGCAGTGAAGGTGGAGACGAGCAGTACTTC. It translates to CASSEGGDEQYF.

The rearrangement joins TRBV11-2 to TRBJ2-5; TRBD1 is a possible D gene (5 bases). This CDR3 region has 13 residues. V was clipped by 2 bases and J by 5 bases, with 9 bases between them. CDR1 is SGHAT, CDR2 FQNNGV, per germline. The CDR3 DNA reads as TGTGCCAGCAGCTTATACCCAGGGGAGACCCAGTACTTC. Residues: CASSLYPGETQYF.

V is TRBV27 and J is TRBJ2-7, with TRBD2 matching over 11 bases. The CDR3 contains 14 residues. Germline CDR1 reads MNHEY; CDR2 reads SMNVEV (reference sequence). Trimming cost V 3 bases and J 4 bases; bases outside gene matches: 2. CDR3 sequence: CASSLWTSGYEQYF. As DNA, the CDR3 is TGTGCCAGCAGTTTGTGGACTAGCGGGTACGAGCAGTACTTC.

This clone has only a few counts. The chain links TRBV4-1 to TRBJ2-3, with D perhaps TRBD1 (5 bases). V gave up 1 base and J gave up 5 bases, with 13 bases separating them. In germline, CDR1 is MGHRA, CDR2 YSYEKL. This CDR3 is built from 15 residues. The CDR3 region has the DNA TGCGCCAGCAGCCAAGTTTCCCAGGGAAAAGATACGCAGTATTTT. This translates into CASSQVSQGKDTQYF.

J is TRBJ2-7 and V is TRBV4-2; TRBD2 matches at 9 bases. This CDR3 is 14 amino acids long. The junction had 3 bases not matched to a gene; V was cut back by 3 bases and J by 3 bases. Germline values: CDR1 LGHNA, CDR2 YNFKEQ. CDR3 region: CASSHASGNYEQYF. DNA for the CDR3: TGTGCCAGCAGCCACGCTAGCGGGAACTACGAGCAGTACTTC.

V gene TRBV29-1 combines with J gene TRBJ2-7; no clear D. This CDR3 spans 11 amino acids. Trimming shortened V by 6 bases and J by 7 bases, and 13 bases separated the two germline ends. Germline values: CDR1 SQVTM, CDR2 ANQGSEA. CDR3 loop: CSVPDHGEQYF. DNA of the CDR3: TGCAGCGTCCCCGATCACGGTGAGCAGTACTTC.

The rearrangement links TRBV7-9 to TRBJ2-7; no firm D call. Germline V gene data show CDR1 as SEHNR and CDR2 as FQNEAQ (reference sequence). The CDR3 has 13 amino acids. V was shortened by 2 bases and J by 3 bases, with 8 bases between the two germline ends. In nucleotides, the CDR3 is TGTGCCAGCAGCTTACACGCTTACTACGAGCAGTACTTC. Translated, it gives CASSLHAYYEQYF.

This clone was seen only a few times. The chain is built from TRBV14 and TRBJ1-2; TRBD1 might be the D (6 bases). Per the germline V gene, CDR1 is SGHDN and CDR2 is FVKESK. V lost 5 bases and J lost 2, with 18 bases in between. This CDR3 is built from 16 residues. CDR3 sequence: CASSTTFQGSNYGYTF. The CDR3, as DNA: TGTGCCAGCAGCACGACTTTTCAGGGGAGCAACTATGGCTACACCTTC.

The rearrangement uses TRBV6-5 and TRBJ2-7; possibly TRBD2 for D (5 bases). The V and J ends lost 7 bases and 5 bases respectively, with 15 bases between them. Germline loops: CDR1 MNHEY, CDR2 SVGAGI. The CDR3 length is 13 residues. CDR3 sequence reads: CASTQPGNHEQYF. CDR3 bases: TGTGCCAGCACCCAACCGGGGAACCACGAGCAGTACTTC.

The chain combines TRBV14 with TRBJ2-7; D is undetermined. Looked up from germline, CDR1 is SGHDN and CDR2 is FVKESK. The CDR3 sequence is 12 residues long. V was shortened by 8 bases and J by 0 bases, with 8 bases between the two germline ends. The CDR3 sequence: CASSSDSYEQYF. In DNA form, the CDR3 reads TGTGCCAGCTCTTCCGACTCCTACGAGCAGTACTTC.

The CDR3 nucleotides read TGTGCCAGCAGCTTAGAAAGGGACAATCAGCCCCAGCATTTT. Its protein product is CASSLERDNQPQHF. The chain joins TRBV11-2 to TRBJ1-5; D is uncertain. CDR1 and CDR2 from the germline V gene are SGHAT and FQNNGV. The CDR3 is made up of 14 amino acids. With 0 bases removed from V and 3 bases from J, the gap between germline ends came to 6 bases.

The chain joins TRBV7-9 to TRBJ1-1; D may be TRBD1 (5 bases). The CDR3 consists of 12 residues. Germline loops: CDR1 SEHNR, CDR2 FQNEAQ (reference sequence). V was clipped by 3 bases and J by 10 bases, with 12 bases between them. The CDR3 nucleotides read TGTGCCAGCAGCTTTAGGCAGGGTGTAGCTTTCTTT. Translating gives CASSFRQGVAFF.

The chain has TRBV29-1 and TRBJ1-1; D is ambiguous. Germline lookup yields CDR1 SQVTM and CDR2 ANQGSEA. This CDR3 is 11 amino acids long. The V gene lost 5 bases and the J gene lost 6 bases, with 10 bases spanning the gap. CDR3 loop: CSVLGRAEAFF. CDR3 bases: TGCAGCGTTCTGGGGAGGGCTGAAGCTTTCTTT.

CDR3 coding DNA: TGTGCCAGCAGCGAAAGAGGTCAGAACATTCAGTACTTC. Translating gives CASSERGQNIQYF. The chain is built from TRBV7-9 and TRBJ2-4; unclear D gene. Between the trimmed V and J ends, which lost 5 bases and 7 bases, there was a span of 12 bases. Per germline, CDR1 SEHNR and CDR2 FQNEAQ (reference sequence). The CDR3 is made up of 13 amino acids.

The V and J genes are TRBV13 and TRBJ2-7; D is unclear. The germline V gene encodes CDR1 PRHDT and CDR2 FYEKMQ (reference sequence). The CDR3 is 13 residues long. Trimming pared 2 bases from V and 3 bases from J, leaving 8 bases between. The CDR3 sequence is CASSLSKGYEQYF. The CDR3 DNA reads TGTGCCAGCAGCTTATCGAAAGGCTACGAGCAGTACTTC.

The J gene is TRBJ2-1, the V gene TRBV2, with a weak D call TRBD1 (6 bases). V lost 10 bases and J lost 3, with 10 bases in between. The CDR3 sequence is 12 residues long. Germline CDR1 is SNHLY and CDR2 is FYNNEI. Here the CDR3 DNA reads TGTGCCAACAGGGCAGGCTACAATGAGCAGTTCTTC. This sequence encodes CANRAGYNEQFF.

Many counts were recorded for this clone. This CDR3 is also generated by other DNA sequences in the sample. The rearrangement joins TRBV15 to TRBJ2-3; possible D gene TRBD1, 5 bases. The ends were cut back, 0 bases at V and 1 base at J, with 5 bases in the middle. CDR1 is LNHNV and CDR2 is YYDKDF in the germline V gene (reference sequence). The CDR3 contains 14 residues. CDR3 region: CATSRDRGTDTQYF. DNA of the CDR3: TGTGCCACCAGCAGAGACAGGGGCACAGATACGCAGTATTTT.

This chain joins TRBV5-6 and TRBJ2-2; D may be TRBD1 (5 bases). The CDR3 extends over 17 amino acids. The germline CDR1 and CDR2 sequences are SGHDT and YYEEEE. V was pared by 3 bases and J by 0 bases, with 15 bases between. The CDR3 loop reads CASSSFWAGPNTGELFF. In DNA form, the CDR3 reads TGTGCCAGCAGCTCCTTCTGGGCAGGGCCGAACACCGGGGAGCTGTTTTTT.